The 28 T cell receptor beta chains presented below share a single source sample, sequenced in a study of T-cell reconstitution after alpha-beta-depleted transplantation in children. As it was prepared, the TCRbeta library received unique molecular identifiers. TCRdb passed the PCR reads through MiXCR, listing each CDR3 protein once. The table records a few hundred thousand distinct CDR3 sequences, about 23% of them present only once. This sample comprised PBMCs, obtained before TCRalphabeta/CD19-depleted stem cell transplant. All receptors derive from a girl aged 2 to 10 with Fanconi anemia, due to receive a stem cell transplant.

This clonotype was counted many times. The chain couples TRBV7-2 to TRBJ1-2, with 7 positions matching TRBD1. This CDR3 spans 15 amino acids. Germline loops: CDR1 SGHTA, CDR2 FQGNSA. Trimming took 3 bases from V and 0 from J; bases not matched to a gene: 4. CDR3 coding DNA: TGTGCCAGCAGCTTTCAGGGGGTAGCTAACTATGGCTACACCTTC. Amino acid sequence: CASSFQGVANYGYTF.

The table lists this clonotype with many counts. CDR3 nucleotides: TGTGCCAGCTCAAAGACAGGGATTATAATGGATCAGCCCCAGCATTTT. Translating it yields CASSKTGIIMDQPQHF. The chain links TRBV18 to TRBJ1-5, with 7 nucleotides matching TRBD1. Germline trimming cut 5 bases from V and 5 bases from J; bases unmatched to any gene: 12. The V gene's germline CDR1 is KGHSH and CDR2 LQKENI. CDR3 length equals 16 residues.

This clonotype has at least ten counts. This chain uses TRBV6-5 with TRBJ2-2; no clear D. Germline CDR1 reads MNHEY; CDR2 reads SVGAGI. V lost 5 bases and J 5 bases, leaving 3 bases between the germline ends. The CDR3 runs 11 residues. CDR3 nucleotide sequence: TGTGCCAGCAGTCGGACCGGGGAGCTGTTTTTT. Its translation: CASSRTGELFF.

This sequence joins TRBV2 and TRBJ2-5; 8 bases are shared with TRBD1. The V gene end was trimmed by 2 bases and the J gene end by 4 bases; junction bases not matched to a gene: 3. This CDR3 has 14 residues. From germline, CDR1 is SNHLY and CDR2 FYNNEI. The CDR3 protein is CASSEQGAGETQYF. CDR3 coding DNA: TGTGCCAGCAGTGAACAGGGGGCAGGAGAGACCCAGTACTTC.

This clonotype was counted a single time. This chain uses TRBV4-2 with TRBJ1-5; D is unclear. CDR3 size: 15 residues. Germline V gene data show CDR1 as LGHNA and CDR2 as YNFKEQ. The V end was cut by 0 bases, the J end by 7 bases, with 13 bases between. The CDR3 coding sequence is TGTGCCAGCAGCCAAGATCTAGGTCTGGTGCAGCCCCAGCATTTT. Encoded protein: CASSQDLGLVQPQHF.

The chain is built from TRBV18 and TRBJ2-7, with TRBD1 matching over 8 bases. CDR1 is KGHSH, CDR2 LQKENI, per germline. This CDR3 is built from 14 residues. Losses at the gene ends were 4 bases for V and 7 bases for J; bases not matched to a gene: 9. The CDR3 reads CASSRLDRVTEQYF. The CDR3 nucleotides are TGTGCCAGCTCACGTTTGGACAGGGTGACTGAGCAGTACTTC.

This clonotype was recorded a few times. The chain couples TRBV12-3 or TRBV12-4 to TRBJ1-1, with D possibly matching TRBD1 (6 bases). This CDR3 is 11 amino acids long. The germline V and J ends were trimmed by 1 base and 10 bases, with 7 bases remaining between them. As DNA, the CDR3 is TGTGCCAGCAGTTTAGAAGGGGGAGCTTTCTTT. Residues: CASSLEGGAFF.

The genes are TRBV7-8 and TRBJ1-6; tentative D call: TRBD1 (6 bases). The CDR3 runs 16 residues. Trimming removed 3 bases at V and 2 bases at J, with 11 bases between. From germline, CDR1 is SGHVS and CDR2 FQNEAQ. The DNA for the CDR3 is TGTGCCAGCAGCTTGAGGGGGAGGACCTATAATTCACCCCTCCACTTT. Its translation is CASSLRGRTYNSPLHF.

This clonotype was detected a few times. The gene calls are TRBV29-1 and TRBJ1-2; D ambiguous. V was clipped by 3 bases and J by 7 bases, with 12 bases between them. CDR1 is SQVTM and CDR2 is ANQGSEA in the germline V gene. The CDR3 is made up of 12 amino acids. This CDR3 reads CSVDTSYAGYTF. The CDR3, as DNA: TGCAGCGTTGATACGTCATATGCTGGCTACACCTTC.

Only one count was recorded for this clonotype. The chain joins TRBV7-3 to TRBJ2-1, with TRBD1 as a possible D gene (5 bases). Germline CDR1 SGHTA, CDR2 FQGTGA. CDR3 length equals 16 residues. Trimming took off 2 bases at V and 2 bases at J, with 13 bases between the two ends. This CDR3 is CASSLGPGSPYNEQFF. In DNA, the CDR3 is TGTGCCAGCAGCTTAGGCCCAGGGTCGCCCTACAATGAGCAGTTCTTC.

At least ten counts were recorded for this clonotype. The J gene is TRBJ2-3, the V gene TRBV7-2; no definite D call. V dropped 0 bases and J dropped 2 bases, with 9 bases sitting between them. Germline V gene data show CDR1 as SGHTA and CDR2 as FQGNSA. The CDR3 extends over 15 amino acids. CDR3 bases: TGTGCCAGCAGCTTAGCAGTCAGGAACACAGATACGCAGTATTTT. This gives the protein CASSLAVRNTDTQYF. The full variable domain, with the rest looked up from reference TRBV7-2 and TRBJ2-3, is GAGVSQSPSNKVTEKGKDVELRCDPISGHTALYWYRQSLGQGLEFLIYFQGNSAPDKSGLPSDRFSAERTGGSVSTLTIQRTQQEDSAVYLCASSLAVRNTDTQYFGPGTRLTVL.

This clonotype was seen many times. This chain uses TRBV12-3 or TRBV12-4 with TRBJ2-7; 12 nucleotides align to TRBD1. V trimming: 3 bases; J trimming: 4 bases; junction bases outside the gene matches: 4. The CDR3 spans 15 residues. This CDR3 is CASSFGTGGWYEQYF. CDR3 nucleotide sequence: TGTGCCAGCAGTTTTGGGACAGGGGGCTGGTACGAGCAGTACTTC.

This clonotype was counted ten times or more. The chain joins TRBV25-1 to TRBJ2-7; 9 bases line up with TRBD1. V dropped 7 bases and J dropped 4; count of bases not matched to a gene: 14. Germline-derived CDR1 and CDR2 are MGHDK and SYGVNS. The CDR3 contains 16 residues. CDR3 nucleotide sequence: TGTGCCAGCACCACCAAGGGACAGGGAACCTCATACGAGCAGTACTTC. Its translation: CASTTKGQGTSYEQYF.

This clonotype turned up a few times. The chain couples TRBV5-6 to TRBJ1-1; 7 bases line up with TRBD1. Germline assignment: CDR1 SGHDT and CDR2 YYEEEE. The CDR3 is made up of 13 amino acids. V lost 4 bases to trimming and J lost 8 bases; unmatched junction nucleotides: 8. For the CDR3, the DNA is TGTGCCAGCAGCCTGACAGGGTACGGGGAAGCTTTCTTT. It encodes CASSLTGYGEAFF.

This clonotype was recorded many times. CDR3 protein: CSAREDASVGNEQFF. CDR3 nucleotides: TGCAGTGCTAGGGAGGACGCGTCAGTAGGCAATGAGCAGTTCTTC. This chain joins TRBV20-1 and TRBJ2-1, with D possibly TRBD2 on 5 matching bases. The CDR3 runs to 15 residues. Trimming removed 3 bases at V and 6 bases at J, with 18 bases between. Germline V lookup: CDR1 DFQATT, CDR2 SNEGSKA (reference sequence).

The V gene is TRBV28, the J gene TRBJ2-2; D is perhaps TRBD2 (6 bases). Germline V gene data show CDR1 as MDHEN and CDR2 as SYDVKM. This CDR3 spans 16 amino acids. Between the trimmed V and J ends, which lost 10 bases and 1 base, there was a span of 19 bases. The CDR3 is CATTNYGGKNTGELFF. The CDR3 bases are TGTGCCACCACGAACTATGGCGGGAAGAACACCGGGGAGCTGTTTTTT.

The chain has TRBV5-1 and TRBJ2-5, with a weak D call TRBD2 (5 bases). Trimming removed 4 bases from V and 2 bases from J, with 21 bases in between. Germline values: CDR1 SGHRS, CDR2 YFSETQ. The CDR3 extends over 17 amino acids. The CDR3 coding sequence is TGCGCCAGCAGCCGGAACGTTTTAGGAGGATTGCAAGAGACCCAGTACTTC. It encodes CASSRNVLGGLQETQYF.

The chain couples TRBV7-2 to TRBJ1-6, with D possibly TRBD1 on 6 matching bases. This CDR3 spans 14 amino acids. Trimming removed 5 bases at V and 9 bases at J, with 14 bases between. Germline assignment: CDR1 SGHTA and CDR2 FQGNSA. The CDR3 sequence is CASSPDSGGSPLHF. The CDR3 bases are TGTGCCAGCAGCCCGGACAGCGGGGGTTCACCCCTCCACTTT.

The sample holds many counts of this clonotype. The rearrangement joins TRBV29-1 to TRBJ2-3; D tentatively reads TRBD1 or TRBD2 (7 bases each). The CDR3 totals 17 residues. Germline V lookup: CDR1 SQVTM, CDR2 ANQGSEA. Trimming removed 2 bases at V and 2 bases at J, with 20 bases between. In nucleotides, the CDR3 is TGCAGCGTTGAATCGCTCCAGGGGGGGGACACCACAGATACGCAGTATTTT. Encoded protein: CSVESLQGGDTTDTQYF.

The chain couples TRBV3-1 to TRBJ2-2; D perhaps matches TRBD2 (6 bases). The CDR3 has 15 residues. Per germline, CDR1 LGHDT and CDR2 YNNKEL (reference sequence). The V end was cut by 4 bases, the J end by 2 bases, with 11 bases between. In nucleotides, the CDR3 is TGTGCCAGCAGCCTTTTGCGGGGAAACACCGGGGAGCTGTTTTTT. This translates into CASSLLRGNTGELFF.

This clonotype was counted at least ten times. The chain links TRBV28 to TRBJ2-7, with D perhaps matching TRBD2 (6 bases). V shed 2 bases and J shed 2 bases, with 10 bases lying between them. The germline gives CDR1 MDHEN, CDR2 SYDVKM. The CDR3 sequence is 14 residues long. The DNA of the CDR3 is TGTGCCAGCAGTTTACTTCGGGAGACCTACGAGCAGTACTTC. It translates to CASSLLRETYEQYF.

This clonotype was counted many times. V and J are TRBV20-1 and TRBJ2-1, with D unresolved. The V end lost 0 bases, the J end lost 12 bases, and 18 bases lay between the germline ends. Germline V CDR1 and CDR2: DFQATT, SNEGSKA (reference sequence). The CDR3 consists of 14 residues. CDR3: CSAREVGTRIGQFF. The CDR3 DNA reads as TGCAGTGCTAGAGAGGTGGGAACCCGCATCGGGCAGTTCTTC.

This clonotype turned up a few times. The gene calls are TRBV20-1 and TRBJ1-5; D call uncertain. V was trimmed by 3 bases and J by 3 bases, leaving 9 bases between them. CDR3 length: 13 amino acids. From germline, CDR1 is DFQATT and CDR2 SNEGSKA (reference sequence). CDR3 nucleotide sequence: TGCAGTGCTAGCCGGGTCATCAATCAGCCCCAGCATTTT. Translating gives CSASRVINQPQHF.

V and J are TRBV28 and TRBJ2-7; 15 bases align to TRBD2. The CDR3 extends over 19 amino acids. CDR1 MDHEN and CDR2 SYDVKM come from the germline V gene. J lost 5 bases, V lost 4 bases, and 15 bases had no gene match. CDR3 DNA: TGTGCCAGCAGTTCCCTGGGACTAGCGGGAGGCCTGGGACTCCACGAGCAGTACTTC. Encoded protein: CASSSLGLAGGLGLHEQYF.

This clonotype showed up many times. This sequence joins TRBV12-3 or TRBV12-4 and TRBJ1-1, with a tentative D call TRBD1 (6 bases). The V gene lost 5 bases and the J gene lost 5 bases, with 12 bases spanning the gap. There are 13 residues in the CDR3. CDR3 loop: CASSPSRGTEAFF. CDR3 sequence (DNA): TGTGCCAGCAGTCCATCCAGGGGAACTGAAGCTTTCTTT.

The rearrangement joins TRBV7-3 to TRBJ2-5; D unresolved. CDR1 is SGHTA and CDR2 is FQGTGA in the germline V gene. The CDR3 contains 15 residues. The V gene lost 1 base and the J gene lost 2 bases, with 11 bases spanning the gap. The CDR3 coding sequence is TGTGCCAGCAGCTTAAATGGAAGGCGGCAAGAGACCCAGTACTTC. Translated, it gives CASSLNGRRQETQYF.

DNA for the CDR3: TGCAGTGCTAGACCCTCCTTTGCCAGGGGGAACTATGGCTACACCTTC. It encodes CSARPSFARGNYGYTF. The chain employs TRBV20-1 and TRBJ1-2; 7 positions agree with TRBD1. In germline, CDR1 is DFQATT, CDR2 SNEGSKA (reference sequence). This CDR3 has 16 amino acids. V gave up 2 bases and J gave up 2 bases; unmatched junction bases: 11.

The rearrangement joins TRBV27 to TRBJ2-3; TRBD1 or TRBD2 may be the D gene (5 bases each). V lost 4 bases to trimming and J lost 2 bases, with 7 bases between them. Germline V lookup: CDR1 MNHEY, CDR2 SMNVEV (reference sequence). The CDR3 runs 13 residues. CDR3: CASSWDHTDTQYF. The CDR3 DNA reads TGTGCCAGCAGTTGGGACCACACAGATACGCAGTATTTT.